This T cell receptor (beta chain) was captured in a study of T cells expressing NK-cell markers. Study-wide context: Obtained from sorted CD3+CD56+NKG2C+, CD3+CD56+NKG2C- and CD3+CD56-NKG2C+ T cells were the TCR beta repertoires. Eight donors were sequenced, of whom seven were HCMV-seropositive, while the remaining one was HCMV-seronegative.

Study findings and constraints: Six or seven donors carried dominant NKG2C+ clonotypes that made up about 1.0-7.0% of their CD8+ T cells.

Details on this clonotype: Its antigen is currently unknown.

Generation of TCR beta cDNA was performed by 5'RACE template switching incorporating UMIs. TCRdb re-called the 5' RACE reads and catalogs CDR3 proteins one per entry, DNA excluded. This sample's table reports about 160,000 distinct CDR3 sequences. CDR3 length: 15 residues. Germline V gene data show CDR1 as SGHRS and CDR2 as YFSETQ. The chain uses TRBV5-1 and TRBJ2-3. The sample comprised blood T cells: a sorted CD56 or NKG2C T cell subset, CD4+ or CD8+ T cells, or bulk PBMC T cells (not recorded which). The TCR sequence derives from a man aged 18-70 years in good health. The chain's CDR3 is CASSPGQGRADTQYF.